These 21 T cell receptor beta chains were sequenced from one sample in a study of control samples from healthy donors and cancer patients. TCRdb keeps only in-frame clones here, not all; method: immunoSEQ multiplex PCR. The data show roughly 59,000 clones, 92% seen once. The sequencing sample was made of PBMCs. The receptors derive from a man in his forties or fifties with colorectal cancer.

The chain uses TRBV24-1 and TRBJ1-5; TRBD1 matches 7 bases. The J segment lost 5 bases and the V segment lost 2 bases, leaving 5 bases of the junction unmatched. CDR1 and CDR2 (germline): KGHDR, SFDVKD. The CDR3 contains 15 residues. The CDR3 DNA reads TGTGCCACCAGTGATTCCAGGGACAGTTATCAGCCCCAGCATTTT. Translation gives CATSDSRDSYQPQHF.

This clone was seen only a few times. V is TRBV5-1 and J is TRBJ2-3; D is perhaps TRBD1 or TRBD2 (5 bases each). V was cut by 0 bases and J by 6 bases, with 14 bases left in between. Germline-derived CDR1 and CDR2 are SGHRS and YFSETQ. The length of the CDR3 is 15 residues. The CDR3 DNA follows: TGCGCCAGCAGCTTGGGGGACCGACTGGCGGATACGCAGTATTTT. This sequence encodes CASSLGDRLADTQYF.

The V gene is TRBV2, the J gene TRBJ2-6, with D uncertain. CDR1 is SNHLY and CDR2 is FYNNEI in the germline V gene. V was shortened by 7 bases and J by 0 bases, with 10 bases between the two germline ends. This CDR3 is built from 15 residues. CDR3 region: CASNRRFSGANVLTF. The CDR3 DNA reads TGTGCCAGCAATAGACGGTTCTCTGGGGCCAACGTCCTGACTTTC. The whole variable domain, remainder taken from reference TRBV2 and TRBJ2-6, is EPEVTQTPSHQVTQMGQEVILRCVPISNHLYFYWYRQILGQKVEFLVSFYNNEISEKSEIFDDQFSVERPDGSNFTLKIRSTKLEDSAMYFCASNRRFSGANVLTFGAGSRLTVL.

Only one count was recorded for this clone. The chain is built from TRBV7-8 and TRBJ1-1; no definite D call. V lost 0 bases to trimming and J lost 1 base, with 9 bases between them. CDR1 and CDR2 (germline): SGHVS, FQNEAQ. This CDR3 has 15 amino acids. In DNA form, the CDR3 reads TGTGCCAGCAGCTTAGCGCAAACTCCGAACACTGAAGCTTTCTTT. Amino acid sequence: CASSLAQTPNTEAFF.

V and J are TRBV5-1 and TRBJ2-6; D not certain. The germline V and J ends were trimmed by 4 bases and 0 bases, with 5 bases remaining between them. This CDR3 is built from 14 residues. Germline CDR1 SGHRS, CDR2 YFSETQ. The CDR3 sequence: CASSHSSGANVLTF. Written as DNA, the CDR3 is TGCGCCAGCAGCCATAGCTCTGGGGCCAACGTCCTGACTTTC.

The genes are TRBV5-5 and TRBJ1-2, with 8 nucleotides matching TRBD1. Germline V gives CDR1 SGHKS, CDR2 YYEKEE (reference sequence). The CDR3 sequence is 14 residues long. V shed 4 bases, J shed 2 bases, and the junction held 4 bases outside the gene matches. The CDR3 loop reads CASSGRQGNYGYTF. The CDR3 DNA follows: TGTGCCAGCAGCGGAAGACAGGGGAACTATGGCTACACCTTC. The whole variable domain, remainder taken from reference TRBV5-5 and TRBJ1-2, is DAGVTQSPTHLIKTRGQQVTLRCSPISGHKSVSWYQQVLGQGPQFIFQYYEKEERGRGNFPDRFSARQFPNYSSELNVNALLLGDSALYLCASSGRQGNYGYTFGSGTRLTVV.

This sequence joins TRBV5-1 and TRBJ2-5, with D possibly TRBD2 on 5 matching bases. The CDR3 is made up of 12 amino acids. V was pared by 3 bases and J by 5 bases, with 8 bases between. CDR1 and CDR2 (germline): SGHRS, YFSETQ. CDR3 loop: CASSWTLETQYF. DNA for the CDR3: TGCGCCAGCAGCTGGACTTTGGAGACCCAGTACTTC. Using reference TRBV5-1 and TRBJ2-5 for the parts outside the CDR3, the full variable domain is KAGVTQTPRYLIKTRGQQVTLSCSPISGHRSVSWYQQTPGQGLQFLFEYFSETQRNKGNFPGRFSGRQFSNSRSEMNVSTLELGDSALYLCASSWTLETQYFGPGTRLLVL.

This chain connects TRBV3-1 (or the pseudogene TRBV3-2) to TRBJ1-1; 8 nucleotides agree with TRBD1. Germline V lookup: CDR1 LGHDT, CDR2 YNNKEL (reference sequence). Trimming took 4 bases from V and 5 from J; bases not matched to a gene: 6. The CDR3 runs 14 residues. CDR3 loop: CASSRSTGETEAFF. The CDR3 coding sequence is TGTGCCAGCAGCCGTTCGACAGGGGAGACTGAAGCTTTCTTT.

The gene calls are TRBV11-2 and TRBJ2-3; TRBD2 matches at 7 bases. The V segment lost 2 bases and the J segment 2 bases; nucleotides outside the gene matches: 7. Per the germline V gene, CDR1 is SGHAT and CDR2 is FQNNGV. The CDR3 loop spans 16 amino acids. Here the CDR3 DNA reads TGTGCCAGCAGCTTATTGGCGGGGGAAATCACAGATACGCAGTATTTT. Its protein product is CASSLLAGEITDTQYF.

This chain links TRBV6-1 with TRBJ1-2; TRBD1 might be the D (5 bases). Looked up from germline, CDR1 is MNHNS and CDR2 is SASEGT. V was clipped by 3 bases and J by 4 bases, with 18 bases between them. The CDR3 runs to 16 residues. DNA for the CDR3: TGTGCCAGCAGTGATAATATTTACGGGGCGAGCTATGGCTACACCTTC. Protein: CASSDNIYGASYGYTF.

DNA for the CDR3: TGTGCCAGTAGTATATTAACGGGGCTTGTCGATGAAAAACTGTTTTTT. This encodes CASSILTGLVDEKLFF. V gene TRBV19 combines with J gene TRBJ1-4; tentative D call: TRBD1 (5 bases). CDR1 LNHDA and CDR2 SQIVND come from the germline V gene (reference sequence). With 2 bases removed from V and 6 bases from J, the gap between germline ends came to 16 bases. The CDR3 sequence is 16 residues long.

As DNA, the CDR3 is TGTGCCAGTAGCGCGACAGTATATAATTCACCCCTCCACTTT. Translation gives CASSATVYNSPLHF. V and J are TRBV19 and TRBJ1-6; D might be TRBD1 (5 bases). Germline-derived CDR1 and CDR2 are LNHDA and SQIVND (reference sequence). The CDR3 is 14 amino acids. The V gene lost 6 bases and the J gene lost 4 bases, with 10 bases spanning the gap.

The chain links TRBV11-2 to TRBJ2-5; possibly TRBD1 for D (6 bases). Looked up from germline, CDR1 is SGHAT and CDR2 is FQNNGV. V lost 7 bases and J lost 1, with 13 bases in between. CDR3 length equals 14 residues. The DNA for the CDR3 is TGTGCCAGCACCGAGGACAGCGCCCAAGAGACCCAGTACTTC. This sequence encodes CASTEDSAQETQYF.

The chain has TRBV6-5 and TRBJ1-3; D perhaps matches TRBD1 (6 bases). The germline gives CDR1 MNHEY, CDR2 SVGAGI. There are 15 residues in the CDR3. Trimming left V 0 bases short and J 2 bases short, with 8 bases between. The CDR3 reads CASSYSTGPGNTIYF. The CDR3, as DNA: TGTGCCAGCAGTTACTCCACAGGGCCTGGAAACACCATATATTTT.

The gene calls are TRBV6-6 and TRBJ2-3; D is undetermined. Trimming left V 6 bases short and J 1 base short, with 17 bases between. This CDR3 is built from 16 residues. Germline V gene data show CDR1 as MNHNY and CDR2 as SVGAGI (reference sequence). CDR3 region: CASSPNQVPRTDTQYF. The CDR3 DNA reads TGTGCCAGCAGCCCAAACCAAGTTCCCCGCACAGATACGCAGTATTTT.

The chain joins TRBV7-2 to TRBJ1-1; D uncertain. The length of the CDR3 is 14 residues. Germline V gives CDR1 SGHTA, CDR2 FQGNSA. The V gene lost 0 bases and the J gene lost 8 bases, with 13 bases spanning the gap. The CDR3 bases are TGTGCCAGCAGCTTAGCGAAGGACGTGGGGGAAGCTTTCTTT. Its translation: CASSLAKDVGEAFF.

The gene calls are TRBV9 and TRBJ1-5; no firm D call. Germline values: CDR1 SGDLS, CDR2 YYNGEE. The CDR3 totals 14 residues. Trimming pared 0 bases from V and 6 bases from J, leaving 10 bases between. Written as DNA, the CDR3 is TGTGCCAGCAGCGTAGAGGAGGGTGGTCAGCCCCAGCATTTT. Its protein product is CASSVEEGGQPQHF.

The chain joins TRBV7-2 to TRBJ2-7; 10 bases match TRBD1. This CDR3 contains 15 residues. Trimming removed 3 bases from V and 5 bases from J; junction bases left unmatched: 7. The V gene's germline CDR1 is SGHTA and CDR2 FQGNSA. CDR3 residues: CASSLTDRGLNEQYF. CDR3 coding DNA: TGTGCCAGCAGCTTGACAGACAGGGGGCTGAACGAGCAGTACTTC.

The chain uses TRBV29-1 and TRBJ2-5, with 9 bases that match TRBD1. Germline CDR1 and CDR2: SQVTM and ANQGSEA. The CDR3 sequence is 13 residues long. V lost 4 bases, J lost 5 bases, and 5 bases stayed unmatched. In DNA, the CDR3 is TGCAGCGTTGGGGACAGGGTAGAGGAGACCCAGTACTTC. Residues: CSVGDRVEETQYF.

The chain couples TRBV15 to TRBJ1-3; the D gene is possibly TRBD1 (6 bases). Trimming cost V 0 bases and J 11 bases, with 14 bases left between them. Germline lookup yields CDR1 LNHNV and CDR2 YYDKDF (reference sequence). The CDR3 sequence is 14 residues long. The CDR3 nucleotides read TGTGCCACCAGCAGAGAAGGGGGGGGTGCCGCCATATATTTT. Protein product: CATSREGGGAAIYF.

CDR3 amino acids: CASSLGGLELDTQYF. As DNA, the CDR3 is TGTGCCAGCAGCTTAGGGGGACTCGAATTGGATACGCAGTATTTT. The chain links TRBV11-2 to TRBJ2-3; possible D gene TRBD2, 6 bases. CDR3 length equals 15 residues. V was cut by 1 base and J by 6 bases, with 14 bases left in between. Germline V gene lookup returns CDR1 SGHAT and CDR2 FQNNGV.